This entry features one TCR beta chain sequence. The antigen is unknown. TCRdb's copy holds only in-frame clones and misses some; the assay was immunoSEQ multiplex PCR. This sample has about 16,000 clones, with approximately 92% found just once. The record originates from a study of OX40 agonist ivuxolimab in advanced cancers. Regarding the study as a whole: By week 6 at 0.1 to 3.0 mg/kg, blood CD4+ and CD8+ T cells had expanded clonally.

Trimming took 5 bases from V and 6 from J; bases not matched to a gene: 8. This CDR3 spans 14 amino acids. CDR1 SGHVS and CDR2 FNYEAQ come from the germline V gene. The chain links TRBV7-6 to TRBJ2-7; TRBD2 aligns across 9 bases. The material sequenced was CD4+ or CD8+ T cells sorted from blood, taken in a trial of the OX40 agonist ivuxolimab. The TCR was taken from an adult with an advanced solid tumor such as melanoma, head and neck, liver or kidney cancer. The chain's CDR3 is CASSESRGGAEQYF. CDR3 in DNA: TGTGCCAGCAGCGAATCGCGGGGGGGTGCCGAGCAGTACTTC.